This note documents a single T cell receptor beta chain sequence. Original processing methods: Using reference gene primer amplification, nucleated cell counts were estimated. Method: immunoSEQ multiplex PCR; TCRdb's copy keeps in-frame clones and lacks some. V and J calls and clone size are copied from that table; D and trimming were computed from the DNA. There are 300,000 to 400,000 clones in the sample; over 80% occur only once, and 9.9% lies in the top ten. The sample belongs to a study of blood T cell repertoires in COVID-19. As for the study in general: T cells, B-cell-depleted T cells, or PBMCs supplied cDNA or gDNA.

Per the germline V gene, CDR1 is MDHEN and CDR2 is SYDVKM. CDR3 size: 16 residues. The J segment lost 5 bases and the V segment lost 5 bases, leaving 8 bases of the junction unmatched. This rearrangement joins TRBV28 to TRBJ1-6; TRBD1 aligns across 8 bases. The sample was peripheral blood. The receptor's source is a man aged 30 to 39 with COVID-19, enrolled during active disease. The CDR3 loop reads CASSNAQGANNSPLHF. The CDR3, as DNA: TGTGCCAGCAGTAATGCTCAGGGGGCAAATAATTCACCCCTCCACTTT.